This T cell receptor (beta chain) was retrieved from a study of cytomegalovirus exposure and HLA in healthy donors. The study, taken as a whole, reports: Researchers counted 164 TCR beta chains as cytomegalovirus-associated.

About this clone: Its target is not known.

Vbeta (60) and Jbeta (13) primers were used in the PCR. Repertoires were generated with immunoSEQ multiplex PCR, while TCRdb's copy carries only in-frame clones and drops some. The sample lists 99,000 or so clones; approximately 82% were seen once. The CDR3 runs 15 residues. Trimming shortened V by 3 bases and J by 2 bases, and 14 bases separated the two germline ends. Germline assignment: CDR1 KGHSH and CDR2 LQKENI. The sample consisted of PBMCs. The rearrangement uses TRBV18 and TRBJ2-7; the D gene is possibly TRBD1 (6 bases). The TCR sequence derives from a man between 35 and 55 years old in good health and CMV-seropositive. This CDR3 reads CASSPDPGQAYEQYF. CDR3 coding DNA: TGTGCCAGCTCACCGGATCCGGGACAAGCCTACGAGCAGTACTTC.